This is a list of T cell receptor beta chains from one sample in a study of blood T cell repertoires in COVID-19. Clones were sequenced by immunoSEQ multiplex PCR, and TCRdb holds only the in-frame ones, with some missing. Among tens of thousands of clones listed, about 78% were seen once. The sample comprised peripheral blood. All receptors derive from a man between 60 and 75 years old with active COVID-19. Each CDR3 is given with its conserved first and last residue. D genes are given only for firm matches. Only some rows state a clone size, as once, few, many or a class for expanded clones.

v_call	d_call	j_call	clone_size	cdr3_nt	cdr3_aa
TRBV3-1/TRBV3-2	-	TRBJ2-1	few	TGTGCCAGCAGCCCACGTTCAGGCAGGGGTAATGAGCAGTTCTTC	CASSPRSGRGNEQFF
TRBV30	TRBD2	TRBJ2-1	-	TGTGCCTGGAGCAATGGACTAGCGGCAAACAATGAGCAGTTCTTC	CAWSNGLAANNEQFF
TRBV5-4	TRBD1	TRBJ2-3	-	TGTGCCAGCAGCTACCAGGGGGCAGGTACAGATACGCAGTATTTT	CASSYQGAGTDTQYF
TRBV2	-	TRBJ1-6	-	TGTGCCAGCAGTGGCGAGGGTACGTCACCCCTCCACTTT	CASSGEGTSPLHF
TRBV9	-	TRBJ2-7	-	TGTGCCAGCAGCGTAGCTTCGGGCTCCTACGAGCAGTACTTC	CASSVASGSYEQYF
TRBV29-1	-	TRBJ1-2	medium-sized	TGCAGCGCTCAATTAGAGTCCTATGGCTACACCTTC	CSAQLESYGYTF
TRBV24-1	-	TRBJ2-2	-	TGTGCCACCAGTGATTTGTCAGACACCGGGGAGCTGTTTTTT	CATSDLSDTGELFF
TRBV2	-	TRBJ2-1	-	TGTGCCAGCAGTGGGACTTTCTTCGATGAGCAGTTCTTC	CASSGTFFDEQFF
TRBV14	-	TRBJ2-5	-	TGTGCCAGCAGCCCCAGACGGGGGAGGGAGACCCAGTACTTC	CASSPRRGRETQYF
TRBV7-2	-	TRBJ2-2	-	TGTGCCAGCAGCTTAAGGGGGGGAGGGCCCGCCGGGGAGCTGTTTTTT	CASSLRGGGPAGELFF
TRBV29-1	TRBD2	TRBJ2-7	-	TGCAGCGTCTGGACTAGCGGGAGGGGGTACGAGCAGTACTTC	CSVWTSGRGYEQYF
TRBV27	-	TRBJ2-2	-	TGTGCCAGCAGTTTTGCGGGGGAGCTGTTTTTT	CASSFAGELFF
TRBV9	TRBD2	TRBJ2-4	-	TGTGCCAGCAGCGTAGCTTCGGCTAGCGGGGAACAGTACTTC	CASSVASASGEQYF
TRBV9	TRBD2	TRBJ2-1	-	TGTGCCAGCAGCGTAGGTCGGGCCGGGGGGGAGCAGTTCTTC	CASSVGRAGGEQFF
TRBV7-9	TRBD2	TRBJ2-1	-	TGTGCCAGCAGCCAACTAGCGGGACTCTCCTACAATGAGCAGTTCTTC	CASSQLAGLSYNEQFF
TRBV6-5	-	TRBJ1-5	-	TGTGCCAGCAGCAGGGAAACGGATCAGCCCCAGCATTTT	CASSRETDQPQHF
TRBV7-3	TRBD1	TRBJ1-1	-	TGTGCCAGCAGCCCCACAGGGGAGGTAGCTTTCTTT	CASSPTGEVAFF
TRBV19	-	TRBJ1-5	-	TGTGCCAGTAGTGAAGGGGGGGGCAATCAGCCCCAGCATTTT	CASSEGGGNQPQHF
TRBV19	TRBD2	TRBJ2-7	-	TGTGCCAGTAGTATAGCTAGCGGGCCCTCCTACGAGCAGTACTTC	CASSIASGPSYEQYF
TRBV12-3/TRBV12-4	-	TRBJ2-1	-	TGTGCCAGCAGCTGGACGGCGGGCGTGCAGTTCTTC	CASSWTAGVQFF
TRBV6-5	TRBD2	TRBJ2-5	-	TGTGCCAGCACTACCCCACTAGCGGGACAAGAGACCCAGTACTTC	CASTTPLAGQETQYF
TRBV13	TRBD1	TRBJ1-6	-	TGTGCCAGCAGCAACACAGGGGGCGCTTCACCCCTCCACTTT	CASSNTGGASPLHF
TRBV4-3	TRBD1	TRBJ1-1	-	TGCGCCAGCAGCCATCCCGGGACAGGGAACACTGAAGCTTTCTTT	CASSHPGTGNTEAFF
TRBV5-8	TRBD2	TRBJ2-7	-	TGTGCCAGCAGCTTAAAACTAGCGGGAAAATCCGAGCAGTACTTC	CASSLKLAGKSEQYF
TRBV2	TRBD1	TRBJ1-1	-	TGTGCCAGCAGCGAGGGTGGGACAGCTATGAACACTGAAGCTTTCTTT	CASSEGGTAMNTEAFF
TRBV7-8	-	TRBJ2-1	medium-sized	TGTGCCAGCAGCTTTCCGGTTGGGCAGTACAATGAGCAGTTCTTC	CASSFPVGQYNEQFF
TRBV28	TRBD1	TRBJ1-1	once	TGTGCCAGCAGTTCGGGGAGACTTTTAGACAGGGTCCCTGAAGCTTTCTTT	CASSSGRLLDRVPEAFF
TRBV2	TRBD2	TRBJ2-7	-	TGTGCCAGCAGTGACGAGGGACTAGCCTACGAGCAGTACTTC	CASSDEGLAYEQYF
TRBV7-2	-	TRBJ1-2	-	TGTGCCAGCAGCAATAACAGAATATCCTCGACAGGAATTCACTATGGCTACACCTTC	CASSNNRISSTGIHYGYTF
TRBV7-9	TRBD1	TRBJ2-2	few	TGTGCCAGCAGCACCAGGACAGGGAAGCCGGCGAACACCGGGGAGCTGTTTTTT	CASSTRTGKPANTGELFF
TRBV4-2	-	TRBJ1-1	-	TGTGCCAGCAGCCGAGATCCTACCAACACTGAAGCTTTCTTT	CASSRDPTNTEAFF
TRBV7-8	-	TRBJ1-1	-	TGTGCCAGCAGCCGAGGGCCGGGTCTGAACACTGAAGCTTTCTTT	CASSRGPGLNTEAFF
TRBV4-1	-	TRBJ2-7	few	TGCGCCAGCAGCCTTACCCCGACGGGGGACGAGCAGTACTTC	CASSLTPTGDEQYF
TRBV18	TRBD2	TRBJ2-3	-	TGTGCCAGCTCACCACTGGAAGCGGGAGCTCATTCGTACACAGATACGCAGTATTTT	CASSPLEAGAHSYTDTQYF
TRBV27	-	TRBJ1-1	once	TGTGCCAGCTCAAACCAACACCCAGGGGTAAGCACTGAAGCTTTCTTT	CASSNQHPGVSTEAFF
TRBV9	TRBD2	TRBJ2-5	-	TGTGCCAGCAGCGTAGCACTAGCGGGAGTGGAGGAGACCCAGTACTTC	CASSVALAGVEETQYF
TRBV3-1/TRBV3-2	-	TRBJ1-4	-	TGTGCCAGCAGCCATCCTCCTGACAGCTTGGGTGAGGCAACTAATGAAAAACTGTTTTTT	CASSHPPDSLGEATNEKLFF
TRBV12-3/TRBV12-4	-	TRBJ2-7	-	TGTGCCAGCAGTCCCGGGACATATGTGGGGCAGTACTTC	CASSPGTYVGQYF
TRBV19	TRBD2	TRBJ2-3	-	TGTGCCAGTAGTGTCGGGACTAGCGGGGTTAGCACAGATACGCAGTATTTT	CASSVGTSGVSTDTQYF
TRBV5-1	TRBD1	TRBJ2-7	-	TGCGCCAGCAGCCCCTTCCTTGACAGGGAAGAGCAGTACTTC	CASSPFLDREEQYF
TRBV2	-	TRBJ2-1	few	TGTGCCAGCAAGGAGGGAGGGGGAAATGAGCAGTTCTTC	CASKEGGGNEQFF
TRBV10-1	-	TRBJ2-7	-	TGCGCCAGCAGTCCGATACAGGGATCCTACGAGCAGTACTTC	CASSPIQGSYEQYF
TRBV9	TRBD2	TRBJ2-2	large	TGTGCCAGCAGCCCCTTCCTAGCGGGAGGCACCGGGGAGCTGTTTTTT	CASSPFLAGGTGELFF
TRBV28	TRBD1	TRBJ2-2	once	TGTGCCAGCAGTGGACAGGGAGAAAACACCGGGGAGCTGTTTTTT	CASSGQGENTGELFF
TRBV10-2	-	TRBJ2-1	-	TGCGCCAGCAGTGAGGACAGACACAATGAGCAGTTCTTC	CASSEDRHNEQFF
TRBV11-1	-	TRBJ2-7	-	TGTGCCAGCAGCGATAGGGGGAGCTCCTACGAGCAGTACTTC	CASSDRGSSYEQYF